The next 4 T cell receptor beta chains were all read from a single sample in a study of blood T cell repertoires in COVID-19. Only in-frame clones appear in the TCRdb table, and some are missing; sequencing was by immunoSEQ multiplex PCR. The sample lists approximately 200,000 clones, under 90% occurring once. Sample: peripheral blood. The receptors stem from a person between 65 and 80 years old with COVID-19, enrolled during active disease.

The V gene is TRBV7-9, the J gene TRBJ2-7, with D tentatively TRBD1 (5 bases). The V gene's germline CDR1 is SEHNR and CDR2 FQNEAQ (reference sequence). There are 14 residues in the CDR3. The germline V and J ends were trimmed by 5 bases and 4 bases, with 15 bases remaining between them. CDR3 region: CASSRSDTGYEQYF. Here the CDR3 DNA reads TGTGCCAGCAGCCGATCGGACACTGGATACGAGCAGTACTTC.

This clone has a single count. The chain uses TRBV9 and TRBJ1-6; D perhaps matches TRBD1 (6 bases). Trimming pared 0 bases from V and 10 bases from J, leaving 11 bases between. Germline CDR1 SGDLS, CDR2 YYNGEE. The CDR3 spans 14 residues. CDR3 sequence reads: CASSVARGGSPLHF. The CDR3 DNA reads as TGTGCCAGCAGCGTAGCCAGGGGTGGCTCACCCCTCCACTTT. Drawing the rest from reference TRBV9 and TRBJ1-6, the complete variable domain is DSGVTQTPKHLITATGQRVTLRCSPRSGDLSVYWYQQSLDQGLQFLIQYYNGEERAKGNILERFSAQQFPDLHSELNLSSLELGDSALYFCASSVARGGSPLHFGNGTRLTVT.

This clone occurred once. This chain links TRBV27 with TRBJ1-2; D possibly corresponds to TRBD1 (6 bases). Trimming cost V 5 bases and J 4 bases, with 20 bases left between them. There are 16 residues in the CDR3. Germline-derived CDR1 and CDR2 are MNHEY and SMNVEV (reference sequence). The CDR3 region is CASSRVTEPGAYGYTF. The DNA for the CDR3 is TGTGCCAGCAGTCGGGTCACCGAACCAGGGGCCTATGGCTACACCTTC.

The DNA of the CDR3 is TGCGCCAGCAGCTTGGGACAGGGTTCAAGTTCACCCCTCCACTTT. Translating it yields CASSLGQGSSSPLHF. The chain is built from TRBV5-1 and TRBJ1-6, with 7 positions matching TRBD1. The germline V gene has CDR1 SGHRS and CDR2 YFSETQ. J gave up 9 bases and V 0 bases, and 6 bases lay outside the gene matches. The CDR3 is 15 residues long.